A single sample gave rise to the 4 T cell receptor beta chains below, sequenced in a study of blood T cells in healthy people across ages. The use of a sample-barcoded 5' primer and a J-beta primer mix characterized a second PCR of roughly 6 to 11 cycles. TCRdb called the 5' RACE reads again in MiXCR, with one record for every CDR3 protein. The table has 700,000 to 950,000 distinct CDR3 sequences, more than 40% seen once. The sequencing input was blood. The origin of the receptors is a woman between 55 and 75 years old in good health.

This clonotype was counted a few times. The chain joins TRBV7-8 to TRBJ2-6, with a weak D call TRBD1 (6 bases). Germline V lookup: CDR1 SGHVS, CDR2 FQNEAQ. The CDR3 has 16 residues. The V gene lost 6 bases and the J gene lost 0 bases, with 12 bases spanning the gap. CDR3 sequence reads: CASRGRGYSGANVLTF. The CDR3 bases are TGTGCCAGCAGAGGCAGGGGCTACTCTGGGGCCAACGTCCTGACTTTC.

The rearrangement uses TRBV20-1 and TRBJ2-5; 12 bases match TRBD1. Gene TRBJ2-7 matches the end of the DNA better, so the J call may be wrong. There are 12 residues in the CDR3. CDR1 is DFQATT, CDR2 SNEGSKA, per germline (reference sequence). The CDR3 coding sequence is TGCAGGCTGAGGGACAGGGGGCACGAGCAGTACTTC. It specifies CRLRDRGHEQYF.

This clonotype has a handful of counts. The rearrangement links TRBV20-1 to TRBJ2-7; TRBD2 matches at 8 bases. The J call could be wrong; TRBJ2-5 is a better fit for the DNA end. Germline CDR1 is DFQATT and CDR2 is SNEGSKA (reference sequence). This CDR3 comprises 15 residues. The CDR3 sequence: CSARVPGRARETQYF. In nucleotides, the CDR3 is TGCAGTGCTAGAGTTCCCGGGAGGGCCAGGGAGACCCAGTACTTC.

This clonotype was seen just once. The genes are TRBV12-3 or TRBV12-4 and TRBJ1-1, with D unclear. The V end was cut by 5 bases, the J end by 0 bases, with 7 bases between. This CDR3 is built from 13 residues. The CDR3 DNA follows: TGTGCCAGCAGTCGGACGATGAACACTGAAGCTTTCTTT. Translated: CASSRTMNTEAFF.